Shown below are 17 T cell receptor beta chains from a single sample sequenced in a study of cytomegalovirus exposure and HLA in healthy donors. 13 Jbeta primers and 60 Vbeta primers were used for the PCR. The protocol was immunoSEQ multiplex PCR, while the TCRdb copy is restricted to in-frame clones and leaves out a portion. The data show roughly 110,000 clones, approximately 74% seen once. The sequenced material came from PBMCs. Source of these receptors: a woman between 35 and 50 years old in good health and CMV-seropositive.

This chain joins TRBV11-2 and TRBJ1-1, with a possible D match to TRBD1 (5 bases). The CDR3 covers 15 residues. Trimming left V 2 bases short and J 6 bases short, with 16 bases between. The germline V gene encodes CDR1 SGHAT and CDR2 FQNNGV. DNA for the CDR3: TGTGCCAGCAGCTTATCCGCGGGGGTGGGTTCTGAAGCTTTCTTT. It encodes CASSLSAGVGSEAFF.

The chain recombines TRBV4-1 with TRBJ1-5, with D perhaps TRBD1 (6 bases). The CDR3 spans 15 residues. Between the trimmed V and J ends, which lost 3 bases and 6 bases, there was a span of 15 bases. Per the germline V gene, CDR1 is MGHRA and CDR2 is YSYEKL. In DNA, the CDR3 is TGCGCCAGCAGCCATCTTACAGGGAATAGTCAGCCCCAGCATTTT. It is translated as CASSHLTGNSQPQHF.

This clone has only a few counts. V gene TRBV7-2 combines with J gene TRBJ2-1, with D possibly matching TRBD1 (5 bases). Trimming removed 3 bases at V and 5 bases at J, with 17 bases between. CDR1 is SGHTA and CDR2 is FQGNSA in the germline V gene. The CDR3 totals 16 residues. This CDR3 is CASSFRVTTLDNEQFF. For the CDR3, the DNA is TGTGCCAGCAGCTTCAGGGTCACGACCCTCGACAATGAGCAGTTCTTC.

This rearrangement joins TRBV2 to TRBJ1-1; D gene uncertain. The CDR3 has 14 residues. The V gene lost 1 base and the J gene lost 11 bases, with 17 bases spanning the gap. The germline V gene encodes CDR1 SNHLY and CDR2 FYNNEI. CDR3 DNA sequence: TGTGCCAGCAGTGAAGAAGTGGGAGTCGGGTTGGCTTTCTTT. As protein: CASSEEVGVGLAFF.

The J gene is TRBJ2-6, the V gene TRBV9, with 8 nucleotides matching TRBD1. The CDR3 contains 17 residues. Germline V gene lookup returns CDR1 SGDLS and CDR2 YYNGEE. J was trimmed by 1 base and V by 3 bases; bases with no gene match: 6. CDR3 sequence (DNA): TGTGCCAGCAGCGACAGAGACAGGGGTTCTGGGGCCAACGTCCTGACTTTC. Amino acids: CASSDRDRGSGANVLTF.

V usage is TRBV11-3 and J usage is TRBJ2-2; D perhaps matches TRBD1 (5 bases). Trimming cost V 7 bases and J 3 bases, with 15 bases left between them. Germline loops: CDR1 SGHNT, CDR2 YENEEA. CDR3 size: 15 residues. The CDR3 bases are TGTGCCAGCACTCCCCCAGGGATGCACACCGGGGAGCTGTTTTTT. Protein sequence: CASTPPGMHTGELFF.

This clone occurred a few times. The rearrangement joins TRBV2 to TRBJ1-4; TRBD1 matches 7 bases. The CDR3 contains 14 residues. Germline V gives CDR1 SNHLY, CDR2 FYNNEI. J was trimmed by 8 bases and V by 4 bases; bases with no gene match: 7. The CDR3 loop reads CASSGVGGGEKLFF. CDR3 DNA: TGTGCCAGCAGTGGAGTAGGGGGCGGAGAAAAACTGTTTTTT.

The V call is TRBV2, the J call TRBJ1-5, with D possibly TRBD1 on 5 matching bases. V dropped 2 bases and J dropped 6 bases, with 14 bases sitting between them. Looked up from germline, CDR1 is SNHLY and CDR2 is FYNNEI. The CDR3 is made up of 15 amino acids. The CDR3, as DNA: TGTGCCAGCAGTGAACCCGGGGGACGGGGTCAGCCCCAGCATTTT. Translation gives CASSEPGGRGQPQHF.

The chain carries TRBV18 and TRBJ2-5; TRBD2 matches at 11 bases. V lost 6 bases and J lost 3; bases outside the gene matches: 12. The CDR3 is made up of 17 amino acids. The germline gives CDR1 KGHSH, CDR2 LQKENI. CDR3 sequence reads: CASSLQLAGAGEETQYF. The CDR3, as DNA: TGTGCCAGCTCTCTTCAACTAGCGGGGGCGGGTGAAGAGACCCAGTACTTC. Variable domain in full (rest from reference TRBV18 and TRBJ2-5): NAGVMQNPRHLVRRRGQEARLRCSPMKGHSHVYWYRQLPEEGLKFMVYLQKENIIDESGMPKERFSAEFPKEGPSILRIQQVVRGDSAAYFCASSLQLAGAGEETQYFGPGTRLLVL.

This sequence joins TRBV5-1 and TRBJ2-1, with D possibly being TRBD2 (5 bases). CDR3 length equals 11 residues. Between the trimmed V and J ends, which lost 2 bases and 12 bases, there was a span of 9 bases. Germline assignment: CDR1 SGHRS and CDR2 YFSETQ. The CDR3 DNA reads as TGCGCCAGCAGCTTTGAGGGCGGGCAGTTCTTC. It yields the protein CASSFEGGQFF.

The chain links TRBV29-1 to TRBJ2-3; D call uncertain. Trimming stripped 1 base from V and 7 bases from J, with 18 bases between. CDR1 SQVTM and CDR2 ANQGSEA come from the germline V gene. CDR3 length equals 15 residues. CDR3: CSVEAYSKPPNTQYF. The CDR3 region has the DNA TGCAGCGTTGAAGCCTACAGCAAACCACCTAATACGCAGTATTTT.

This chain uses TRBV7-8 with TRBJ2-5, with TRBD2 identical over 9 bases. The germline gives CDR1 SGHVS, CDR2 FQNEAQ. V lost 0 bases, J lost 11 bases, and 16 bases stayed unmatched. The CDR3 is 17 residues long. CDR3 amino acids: CASSLAITPLAGWVQYF. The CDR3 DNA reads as TGTGCCAGCAGCTTAGCAATAACCCCGCTAGCGGGATGGGTGCAGTACTTC.

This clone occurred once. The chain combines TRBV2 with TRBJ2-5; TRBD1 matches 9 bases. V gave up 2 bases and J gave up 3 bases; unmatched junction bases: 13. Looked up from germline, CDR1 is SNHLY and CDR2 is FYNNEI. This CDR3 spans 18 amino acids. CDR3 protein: CASSETGGTGREKETQYF. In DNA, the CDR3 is TGTGCCAGCAGTGAAACGGGCGGGACAGGGAGGGAGAAAGAGACCCAGTACTTC.

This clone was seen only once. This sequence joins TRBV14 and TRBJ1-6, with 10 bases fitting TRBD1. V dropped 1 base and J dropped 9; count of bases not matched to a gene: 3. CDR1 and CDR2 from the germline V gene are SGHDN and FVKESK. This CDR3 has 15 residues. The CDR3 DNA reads TGTGCCAGCAGCCAAGTTGGGACAGGGGTTTCACCCCTCCACTTT. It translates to CASSQVGTGVSPLHF.

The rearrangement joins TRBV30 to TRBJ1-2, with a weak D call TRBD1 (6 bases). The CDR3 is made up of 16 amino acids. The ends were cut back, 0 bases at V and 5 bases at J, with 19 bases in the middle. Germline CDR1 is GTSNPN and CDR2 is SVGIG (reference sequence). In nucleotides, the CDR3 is TGTGCCTGGAGTGTTCTACTCTTAGGACAGAAGTATGGCTACACCTTC. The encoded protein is CAWSVLLLGQKYGYTF.

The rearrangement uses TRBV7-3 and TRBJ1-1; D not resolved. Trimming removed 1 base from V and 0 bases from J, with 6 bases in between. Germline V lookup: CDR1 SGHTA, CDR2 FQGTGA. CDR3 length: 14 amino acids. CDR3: CASSLSAMNTEAFF. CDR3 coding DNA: TGTGCCAGCAGCTTAAGTGCGATGAACACTGAAGCTTTCTTT.

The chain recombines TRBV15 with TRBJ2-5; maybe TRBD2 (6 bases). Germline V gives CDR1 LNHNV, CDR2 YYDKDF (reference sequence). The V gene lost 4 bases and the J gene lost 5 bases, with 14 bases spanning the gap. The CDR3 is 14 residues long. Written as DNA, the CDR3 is TGTGCCACCAGCATGGCGACTAGAATGGAGACCCAGTACTTC. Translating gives CATSMATRMETQYF.